This entry lists 15 T cell receptor beta chains sequenced from one sample in a study of PD-1 and CTLA-4 blockade in melanoma. The repertoire was sequenced with immunoSEQ multiplex PCR; TCRdb's copy has only in-frame clones and lacks some. The top ten clones hold 5% to 7.5% of a sample with 31,000 or so clones, about 85% of them seen once. Sequencing was performed on CD8+ T cells from peripheral blood, taken from a patient given anti-PD-1 treatment. The receptors originated from a human donor with melanoma.

The DNA for the CDR3 is TGTGCCACCCTCACAGGGCAGGGTGGGGGCTACACCTTC. It is translated as CATLTGQGGGYTF. This rearrangement joins TRBV2 to TRBJ1-2; a weak D match, TRBD1 (6 bases). Germline V gene lookup returns CDR1 SNHLY and CDR2 FYNNEI. CDR3 length equals 13 residues. Trimming shortened V by 10 bases and J by 8 bases, and 20 bases separated the two germline ends.

The rearrangement links TRBV28 to TRBJ2-3, with D maybe TRBD1 (6 bases). The germline gives CDR1 MDHEN, CDR2 SYDVKM. CDR3 length: 14 residues. Trimming shortened V by 3 bases and J by 5 bases, and 12 bases separated the two germline ends. In DNA form, the CDR3 reads TGTGCCAGCAGTTTGGCCCCGGGACAAGATACGCAGTATTTT. This sequence encodes CASSLAPGQDTQYF.

V gene TRBV6-2 or TRBV6-3 combines with J gene TRBJ2-4; no firm D call. V lost 4 bases and J 8 bases, leaving 12 bases between the germline ends. The V gene's germline CDR1 is MNHEY and CDR2 SVGEGT. The CDR3 is made up of 13 amino acids. The CDR3 reads CASSSMPSDIQYF. The CDR3 region has the DNA TGTGCCAGCAGTTCCATGCCTTCGGACATTCAGTACTTC.

The chain employs TRBV4-2 and TRBJ2-1; unclear D gene. Per germline, CDR1 LGHNA and CDR2 YNFKEQ. Trimming took off 0 bases at V and 7 bases at J, with 13 bases between the two ends. The length of the CDR3 is 15 residues. The CDR3: CASSQDLGSSNEQFF. CDR3 coding DNA: TGTGCCAGCAGCCAAGATTTGGGCTCCAGTAATGAGCAGTTCTTC.

The J gene is TRBJ1-1, the V gene TRBV6-5; no clear D gene. Germline CDR1 and CDR2: MNHEY and SVGAGI. The CDR3 has 15 amino acids. Trimming stripped 5 bases from V and 8 bases from J, with 21 bases between. The CDR3 region has the DNA TGTGCCAGCAGTAACCCCCCGGCGGGGTTGACCGAAGCTTTCTTT. It encodes CASSNPPAGLTEAFF.

This clone was detected only once. The V gene is TRBV4-1, the J gene TRBJ2-7, with 8 nucleotides matching TRBD1. Germline V gives CDR1 MGHRA, CDR2 YSYEKL. The CDR3 is made up of 18 amino acids. V lost 0 bases, J lost 2 bases, and 12 bases stayed unmatched. CDR3 nucleotides: TGCGCCAGCAGCCAAGAAGGGGGGCCCGGGACAGGCACCTACGAGCAGTACTTC. Its translation: CASSQEGGPGTGTYEQYF.

The chain has TRBV7-2 and TRBJ2-7; D uncertain. Germline V gene data show CDR1 as SGHTA and CDR2 as FQGNSA. The CDR3 runs 12 residues. V lost 5 bases, J lost 4 bases, and 9 bases lay in between. The DNA for the CDR3 is TGTGCCAGCAGCCAGTACCTTTACGAGCAGTACTTC. It translates to CASSQYLYEQYF. Filled out from reference TRBV7-2 and TRBJ2-7, the complete variable domain reads GAGVSQSPSNKVTEKGKDVELRCDPISGHTALYWYRQSLGQGLEFLIYFQGNSAPDKSGLPSDRFSAERTGGSVSTLTIQRTQQEDSAVYLCASSQYLYEQYFGPGTRLTVT.

V is TRBV29-1 and J is TRBJ2-7, with 9 bases that match TRBD1. J was trimmed by 5 bases and V by 7 bases; bases with no gene match: 6. The CDR3 loop spans 12 amino acids. CDR1 and CDR2 (germline): SQVTM, ANQGSEA. The CDR3 reads CSGRGQGHEQYF. The CDR3 nucleotides are TGCAGCGGGAGGGGACAGGGTCACGAGCAGTACTTC.

V gene TRBV2 combines with J gene TRBJ2-7; no reliable D call. In germline, CDR1 is SNHLY, CDR2 FYNNEI. The length of the CDR3 is 12 residues. V was shortened by 6 bases and J by 2 bases, with 8 bases between the two germline ends. The CDR3 DNA reads TGTGCCAGCAGCCTCGAACCCTACGAGCAGTACTTC. Amino acids: CASSLEPYEQYF. Full variable domain (missing parts from reference TRBV2 and TRBJ2-7): EPEVTQTPSHQVTQMGQEVILRCVPISNHLYFYWYRQILGQKVEFLVSFYNNEISEKSEIFDDQFSVERPDGSNFTLKIRSTKLEDSAMYFCASSLEPYEQYFGPGTRLTVT.

The genes are TRBV4-1 and TRBJ1-3; D is unresolved. The V gene's germline CDR1 is MGHRA and CDR2 YSYEKL. Trimming removed 0 bases from V and 14 bases from J, with 14 bases in between. The CDR3 sequence is 13 residues long. The CDR3 DNA is TGCGCCAGCAGCCAAGACGAGGGTTCATCCGTATATTTT. It codes for CASSQDEGSSVYF.

The V gene is TRBV6-4, the J gene TRBJ1-2; D might be TRBD1 (6 bases). CDR1 is MRHNA, CDR2 SNTAGT, per germline. The CDR3 has 14 amino acids. V was shortened by 5 bases and J by 4 bases, with 14 bases between the two germline ends. The CDR3 loop is CASSPGTTAYGYTF. The CDR3 DNA is TGTGCCAGCAGTCCCGGGACAACCGCCTATGGCTACACCTTC.

V gene TRBV9 combines with J gene TRBJ2-7, with TRBD1 matching over 7 bases. Germline V gene lookup returns CDR1 SGDLS and CDR2 YYNGEE. This CDR3 has 14 residues. V trimming: 4 bases; J trimming: 0 bases; junction bases outside the gene matches: 4. The CDR3 DNA reads as TGTGCCAGCAGCTTAGGGGGCTCCTCCTACGAGCAGTACTTC. This translates into CASSLGGSSYEQYF.

The chain employs TRBV5-1 and TRBJ2-7, with D possibly being TRBD2 (6 bases). V was trimmed by 4 bases and J by 3 bases, leaving 17 bases between them. The germline V gene encodes CDR1 SGHRS and CDR2 YFSETQ. CDR3 length equals 15 residues. The CDR3 here is CASSVVSTSSYEQYF. The CDR3 nucleotides are TGCGCCAGCAGCGTGGTCAGTACTAGCAGCTACGAGCAGTACTTC.

This chain uses TRBV9 with TRBJ2-3; the D gene is possibly TRBD2 (7 bases). The V end was cut by 0 bases, the J end by 6 bases, with 14 bases between. The CDR3 is 15 amino acids. The V gene's germline CDR1 is SGDLS and CDR2 YYNGEE. CDR3 loop: CASSVEGGARDTQYF. In DNA form, the CDR3 reads TGTGCCAGCAGCGTAGAGGGGGGGGCTCGGGATACGCAGTATTTT.

The chain uses TRBV5-5 and TRBJ2-5, with D possibly matching TRBD1 (6 bases). CDR1 SGHKS and CDR2 YYEKEE come from the germline V gene (reference sequence). The V and J ends lost 3 bases and 5 bases respectively, with 14 bases between them. CDR3 length: 14 amino acids. Here the CDR3 reads CASSWDTPRETQYF. CDR3 coding DNA: TGTGCCAGCAGCTGGGACACCCCCCGGGAGACCCAGTACTTC.